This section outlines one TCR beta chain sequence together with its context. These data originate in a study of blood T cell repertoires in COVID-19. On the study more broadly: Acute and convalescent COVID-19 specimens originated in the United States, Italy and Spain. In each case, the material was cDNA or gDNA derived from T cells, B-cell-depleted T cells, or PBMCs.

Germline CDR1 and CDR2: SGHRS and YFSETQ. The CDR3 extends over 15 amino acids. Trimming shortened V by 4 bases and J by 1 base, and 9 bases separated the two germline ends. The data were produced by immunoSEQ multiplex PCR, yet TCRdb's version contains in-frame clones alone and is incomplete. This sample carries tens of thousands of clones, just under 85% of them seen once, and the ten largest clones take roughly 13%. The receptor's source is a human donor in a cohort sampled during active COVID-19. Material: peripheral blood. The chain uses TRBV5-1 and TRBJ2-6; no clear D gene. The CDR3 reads CASSVTASGANVLTF. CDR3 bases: TGCGCCAGCAGCGTAACAGCTTCTGGGGCCAACGTCCTGACTTTC.